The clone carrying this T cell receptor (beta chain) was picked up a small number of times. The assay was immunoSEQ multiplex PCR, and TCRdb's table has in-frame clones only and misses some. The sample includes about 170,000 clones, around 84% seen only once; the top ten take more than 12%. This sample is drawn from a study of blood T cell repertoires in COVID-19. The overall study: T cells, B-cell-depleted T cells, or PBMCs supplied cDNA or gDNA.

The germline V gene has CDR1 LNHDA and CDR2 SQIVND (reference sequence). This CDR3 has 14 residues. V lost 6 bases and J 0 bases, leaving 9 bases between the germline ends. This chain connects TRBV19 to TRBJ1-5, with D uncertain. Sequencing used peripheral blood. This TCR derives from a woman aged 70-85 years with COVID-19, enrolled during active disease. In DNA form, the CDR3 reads TGTGCCAGTAGCATTCAGGTTAGCAATCAGCCCCAGCATTTT. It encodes CASSIQVSNQPQHF.